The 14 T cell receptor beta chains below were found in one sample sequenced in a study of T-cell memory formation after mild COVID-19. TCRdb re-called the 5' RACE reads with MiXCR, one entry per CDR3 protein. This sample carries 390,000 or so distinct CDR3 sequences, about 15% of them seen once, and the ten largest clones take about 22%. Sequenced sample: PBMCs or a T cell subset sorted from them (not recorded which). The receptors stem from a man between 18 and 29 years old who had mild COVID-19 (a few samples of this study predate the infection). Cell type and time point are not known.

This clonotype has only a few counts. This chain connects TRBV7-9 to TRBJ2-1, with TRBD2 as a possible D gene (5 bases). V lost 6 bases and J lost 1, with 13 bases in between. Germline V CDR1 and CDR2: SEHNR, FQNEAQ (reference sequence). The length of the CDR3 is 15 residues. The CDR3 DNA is TGTGCCAGCAGGGGGAGTGAGGGTTCCTACAATGAGCAGTTCTTC. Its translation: CASRGSEGSYNEQFF.

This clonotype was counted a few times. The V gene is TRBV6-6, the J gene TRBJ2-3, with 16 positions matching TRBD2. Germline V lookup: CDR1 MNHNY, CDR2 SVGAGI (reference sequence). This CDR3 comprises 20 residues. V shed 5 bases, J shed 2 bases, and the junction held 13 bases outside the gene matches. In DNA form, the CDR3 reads TGTGCCAGCAGTAGAACCCCAGGGACTAGCGGGGGGGGAAACACAGATACGCAGTATTTT. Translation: CASSRTPGTSGGGNTDTQYF.

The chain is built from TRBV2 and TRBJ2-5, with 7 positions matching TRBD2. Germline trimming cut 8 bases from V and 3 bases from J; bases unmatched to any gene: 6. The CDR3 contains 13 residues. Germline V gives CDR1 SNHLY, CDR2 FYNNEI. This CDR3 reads CASSGGREETQYF. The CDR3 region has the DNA TGTGCCAGCTCGGGGGGAAGGGAAGAGACCCAGTACTTC. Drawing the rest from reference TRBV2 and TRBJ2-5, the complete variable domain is EPEVTQTPSHQVTQMGQEVILRCVPISNHLYFYWYRQILGQKVEFLVSFYNNEISEKSEIFDDQFSVERPDGSNFTLKIRSTKLEDSAMYFCASSGGREETQYFGPGTRLLVL.

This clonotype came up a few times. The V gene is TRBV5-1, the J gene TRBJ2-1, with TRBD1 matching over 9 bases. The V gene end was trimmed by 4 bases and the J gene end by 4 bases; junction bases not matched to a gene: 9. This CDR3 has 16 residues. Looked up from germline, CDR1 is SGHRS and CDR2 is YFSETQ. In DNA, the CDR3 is TGCGCCAGCAGCAAAAGGGACAGGGATGTATACAATGAGCAGTTCTTC. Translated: CASSKRDRDVYNEQFF.

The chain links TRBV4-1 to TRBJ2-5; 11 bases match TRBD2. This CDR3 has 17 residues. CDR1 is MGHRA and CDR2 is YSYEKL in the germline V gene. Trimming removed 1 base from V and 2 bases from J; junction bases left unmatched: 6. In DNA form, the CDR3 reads TGCGCCAGCAGCCAAGCCCCGACTAGCGGGGTACAAGAGACCCAGTACTTC. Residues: CASSQAPTSGVQETQYF.

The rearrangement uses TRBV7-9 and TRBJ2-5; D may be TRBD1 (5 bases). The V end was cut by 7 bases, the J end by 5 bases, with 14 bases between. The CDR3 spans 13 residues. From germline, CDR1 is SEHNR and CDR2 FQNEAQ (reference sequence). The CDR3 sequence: CASIDSYGETQYF. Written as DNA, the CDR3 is TGTGCCAGCATTGACAGTTATGGCGAGACCCAGTACTTC.

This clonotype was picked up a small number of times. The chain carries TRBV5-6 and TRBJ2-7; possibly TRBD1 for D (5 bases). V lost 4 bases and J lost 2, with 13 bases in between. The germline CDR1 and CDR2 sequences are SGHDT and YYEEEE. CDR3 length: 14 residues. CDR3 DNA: TGTGCCAGCAGCATTTCCGACAGACCCTACGAGCAGTACTTC. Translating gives CASSISDRPYEQYF. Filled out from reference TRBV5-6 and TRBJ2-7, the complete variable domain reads DAGVTQSPTHLIKTRGQQVTLRCSPKSGHDTVSWYQQALGQGPQFIFQYYEEEERQRGNFPDRFSGHQFPNYSSELNVNALLLGDSALYLCASSISDRPYEQYFGPGTRLTVT.

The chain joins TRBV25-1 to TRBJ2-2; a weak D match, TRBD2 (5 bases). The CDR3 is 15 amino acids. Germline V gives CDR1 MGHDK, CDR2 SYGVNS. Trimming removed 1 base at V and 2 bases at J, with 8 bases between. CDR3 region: CASSESGINTGELFF. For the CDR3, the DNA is TGTGCCAGCAGTGAATCCGGGATAAACACCGGGGAGCTGTTTTTT.

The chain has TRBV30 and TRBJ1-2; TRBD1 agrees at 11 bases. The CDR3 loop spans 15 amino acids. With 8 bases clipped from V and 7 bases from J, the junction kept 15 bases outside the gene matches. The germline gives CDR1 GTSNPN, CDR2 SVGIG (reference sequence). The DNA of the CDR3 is TGTGCCAGAACACCGGGACAGGGGGAACTGGGTGGCTACACCTTC. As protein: CARTPGQGELGGYTF.

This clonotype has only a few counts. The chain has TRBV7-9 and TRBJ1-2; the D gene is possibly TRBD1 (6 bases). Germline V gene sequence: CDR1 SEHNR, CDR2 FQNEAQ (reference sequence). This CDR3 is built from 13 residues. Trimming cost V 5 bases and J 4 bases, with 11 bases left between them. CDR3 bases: TGTGCCAGCAGCACCCAGGGGTTCTATGGCTACACCTTC. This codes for CASSTQGFYGYTF.

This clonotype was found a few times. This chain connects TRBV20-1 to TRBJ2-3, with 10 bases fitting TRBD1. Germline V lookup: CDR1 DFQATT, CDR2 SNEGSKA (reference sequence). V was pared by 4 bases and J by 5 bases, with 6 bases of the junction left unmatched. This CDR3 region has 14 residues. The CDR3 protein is CSATDRGRGDTQYF. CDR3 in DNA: TGCAGTGCTACTGACAGGGGGCGAGGAGATACGCAGTATTTT.

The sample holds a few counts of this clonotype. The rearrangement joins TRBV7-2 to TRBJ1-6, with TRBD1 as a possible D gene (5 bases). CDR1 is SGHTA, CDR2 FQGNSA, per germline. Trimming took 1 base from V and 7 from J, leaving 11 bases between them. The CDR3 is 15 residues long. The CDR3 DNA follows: TGTGCCAGCAGCTTAGGCGGGGCAACCAATTCACCCCTCCACTTT. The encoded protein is CASSLGGATNSPLHF. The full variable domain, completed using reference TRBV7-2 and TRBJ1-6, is GAGVSQSPSNKVTEKGKDVELRCDPISGHTALYWYRQSLGQGLEFLIYFQGNSAPDKSGLPSDRFSAERTGGSVSTLTIQRTQQEDSAVYLCASSLGGATNSPLHFGNGTRLTVT.

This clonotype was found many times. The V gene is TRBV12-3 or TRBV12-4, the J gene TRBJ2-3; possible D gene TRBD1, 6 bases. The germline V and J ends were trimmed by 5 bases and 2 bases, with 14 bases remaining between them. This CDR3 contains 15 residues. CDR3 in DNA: TGTGCCAGCAGTCCCCGAGGGGGTTACACAGATACGCAGTATTTT. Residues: CASSPRGGYTDTQYF.

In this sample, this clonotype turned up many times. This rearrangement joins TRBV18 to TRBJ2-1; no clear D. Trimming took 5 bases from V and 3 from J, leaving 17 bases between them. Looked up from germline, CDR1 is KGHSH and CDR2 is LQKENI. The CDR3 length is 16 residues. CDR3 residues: CASSIMDGPLYNEQFF. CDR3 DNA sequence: TGTGCCAGCTCAATCATGGACGGACCCCTCTACAATGAGCAGTTCTTC.